The clone carrying this T cell receptor (beta chain) was counted a single time. In the authors' methods: Reference gene primer amplification yielded estimated nucleated cell counts. TCRdb's copy holds only in-frame clones and misses some; the assay was immunoSEQ multiplex PCR. D and trimming were read from the DNA, whereas the V and J calls and clone size are those reported in that table. The sample includes some 250,000 clones, roughly nine tenths of them seen just once. This sample stems from a study of blood T cell repertoires in COVID-19. Across the study: The analysed material was cDNA or gDNA that came from T cells, B-cell-depleted T cells, or PBMCs.

Germline V gene data show CDR1 as SGDLS and CDR2 as YYNGEE. Trimming pared 0 bases from V and 3 bases from J, leaving 4 bases between. This CDR3 region has 13 residues. The age range of participants was 18 to 89 years, with residence in fewer than 25 US areas. Participants had their cohort set by participant-reported clinical history. Specimen: PBMCs or T cells enriched from blood (not recorded which). The sequence came from a human donor in a cohort exposed to, infected with or recovered from COVID-19 (not recorded which). The donor label of this sample is uncertain. The chain has TRBV9 and TRBJ1-5; D remains unclear. In DNA, the CDR3 is TGTGCCAGCAGCGTAGGTTACAATCAGCCCCAGCATTTT. Encoded protein: CASSVGYNQPQHF.